A selection of T cell receptor beta chains follows, all from one sample in a study of cytomegalovirus exposure and HLA in healthy donors. Assay used: immunoSEQ multiplex PCR; TCRdb lists only in-frame clones, some missing. There are about 170,000 clones in the sample; roughly four fifths occur only once, and roughly 4.5% lies in the top ten. The material sequenced was PBMCs. The source of these receptors is a woman aged 18-29 years in good health and CMV-seropositive. CDR3s include the opening cysteine and the closing phenylalanine or tryptophan. D genes are given only for firm matches. Clone size, where shown, is once, few, many, or a class for clones that have expanded.

abundance,d_gene,v_gene,j_gene,CDR3aa,CDR3nt
NA,TRBD1,TRBV7-8,TRBJ1-2,CASSTQDREGYTF,TGTGCCAGCAGCACCCAGGACAGGGAGGGCTACACCTTC
NA,TRBD2,TRBV6-5,TRBJ2-5,CASSYAELAGFETQYF,TGTGCCAGCAGTTACGCCGAACTAGCGGGGTTTGAGACCCAGTACTTC
once,TRBD1,TRBV14,TRBJ2-2,CASSRGQGTAGELFF,TGTGCCAGCAGCCGTGGACAGGGGACGGCCGGGGAGCTGTTTTTT
NA,TRBD1,TRBV6-5,TRBJ1-2,CASSYKPGQYGYTF,TGTGCCAGCAGTTACAAACCGGGACAGTATGGCTACACCTTC
NA,NA,TRBV4-1,TRBJ1-1,CATRSLDSLNTEAFF,TGCGCCACCAGATCGTTGGACAGCTTGAACACTGAAGCTTTCTTT
NA,TRBD1,TRBV7-2,TRBJ1-4,CASSDRQGLEKLFF,TGTGCCAGCAGCGACAGACAGGGCCTTGAAAAACTGTTTTTT
NA,NA,TRBV5-1,TRBJ2-2,CASGGAGDTGELFF,TGCGCCAGCGGGGGGGCCGGGGACACCGGGGAGCTGTTTTTT
NA,NA,TRBV11-3,TRBJ1-6,CASSSRTGRDSPLHF,TGTGCCAGCAGCTCACGAACAGGGCGGGATTCACCCCTCCACTTT
NA,TRBD1,TRBV6-5,TRBJ2-1,CASRASLGQGGEQFF,TGTGCCAGCAGAGCCTCCCTAGGACAGGGGGGTGAGCAGTTCTTC
NA,TRBD2,TRBV7-2,TRBJ2-5,CASSPRWRGDQETQYF,TGTGCCAGCAGCCCGAGATGGCGGGGGGACCAAGAGACCCAGTACTTC
few,NA,TRBV19,TRBJ1-6,CASSIEPLRGNSPLHF,TGTGCCAGTAGTATAGAACCCCTAAGGGGTAATTCACCCCTCCACTTT
NA,NA,TRBV5-8,TRBJ1-2,CASSGGGLHPYGYTF,TGTGCCAGCAGCGGCGGGGGACTCCACCCCTATGGCTACACCTTC
NA,TRBD1,TRBV6-5,TRBJ1-1,CASIKDRSGEAFF,TGTGCCAGCATCAAGGACAGGTCGGGTGAAGCTTTCTTT
NA,NA,TRBV9,TRBJ2-3,CASSPRPSWGTDTQYF,TGTGCCAGCAGCCCTAGACCTAGCTGGGGCACAGATACGCAGTATTTT
NA,TRBD1,TRBV7-9,TRBJ2-7,CASSGDLTGVNSYVEQYF,TGTGCCAGCAGCGGGGACCTGACAGGGGTTAACTCCTACGTGGAGCAGTACTTC
NA,NA,TRBV6-5,TRBJ1-1,CASREPRQQGEAFF,TGTGCCAGCAGGGAACCACGACAGCAGGGGGAAGCTTTCTTT
NA,TRBD1,TRBV6-5,TRBJ2-7,CASSGWNRGSYEQYF,TGTGCCAGCAGTGGGTGGAACAGGGGCTCCTACGAGCAGTACTTC
NA,NA,TRBV19,TRBJ1-5,CASSKTGSNQPQHF,TGTGCCAGTAGTAAAACAGGGTCCAATCAGCCCCAGCATTTT
NA,TRBD1,TRBV18,TRBJ2-2,CASTKDRVNTGELFF,TGTGCCAGCACCAAGGACAGGGTGAACACCGGGGAGCTGTTTTTT
NA,NA,TRBV6-5,TRBJ2-2,CASSLLEGNTGELFF,TGTGCCAGCAGTTTGTTGGAGGGGAACACCGGGGAGCTGTTTTTT
few,NA,TRBV5-6,TRBJ2-1,CASSLALRMAYNEQFF,TGTGCCAGCAGCTTGGCCCTGCGAATGGCCTACAATGAGCAGTTCTTC
NA,NA,TRBV6-1,TRBJ2-1,CASIRGSYSYNEQFF,TGTGCCAGCATCCGGGGAAGCTATTCCTACAATGAGCAGTTCTTC
NA,TRBD1,TRBV4-2,TRBJ1-2,CASSQVPGGQGGDGYTF,TGTGCCAGCAGCCAAGTACCGGGGGGACAGGGAGGGGATGGCTACACCTTC
once,NA,TRBV19,TRBJ1-3,CASSIPRDISAAGNTIYF,TGTGCCAGTAGCATACCCCGGGACATTTCTGCTGCTGGAAACACCATATATTTT
NA,NA,TRBV4-2,TRBJ1-5,CASSQAVASNQPQHF,TGTGCCAGCAGCCAAGCCGTAGCCAGCAATCAGCCCCAGCATTTT
once,TRBD1,TRBV29-1,TRBJ2-7,CSVASGTGHEQYF,TGCAGCGTTGCTTCCGGGACAGGCCACGAGCAGTACTTC
NA,NA,TRBV6-5,TRBJ1-5,CASSYGPGLNQPQHF,TGTGCCAGCAGTTACGGGCCAGGCCTCAATCAGCCCCAGCATTTT
NA,NA,TRBV7-8,TRBJ1-2,CASSPLLAQGLNGYTF,TGTGCCAGCAGTCCCCTATTAGCACAGGGTCTGAATGGCTACACCTTC
NA,NA,TRBV28,TRBJ1-1,CASSFYGNTEAFF,TGTGCCAGCAGTTTCTACGGGAACACTGAAGCTTTCTTT
NA,NA,TRBV5-1,TRBJ2-7,CASSLSEDEQYF,TGCGCCAGCAGCTTGTCTGAGGACGAGCAGTACTTC
NA,TRBD1,TRBV4-3,TRBJ2-1,CASSQGTGGDEQFF,TGCGCCAGCAGCCAAGGGACAGGGGGCGATGAGCAGTTCTTC
NA,NA,TRBV9,TRBJ2-7,CASSVDDSTSYEQYF,TGTGCCAGCAGCGTCGATGACTCGACCTCCTACGAGCAGTACTTC
NA,NA,TRBV7-2,TRBJ1-5,CASSSQGNQPQHF,TGTGCCAGCAGCTCACAGGGCAATCAGCCCCAGCATTTT
once,NA,TRBV5-1,TRBJ2-7,CASSLAPGIEQYF,TGCGCCAGCAGCTTGGCCCCGGGTATCGAGCAGTACTTC
NA,NA,TRBV2,TRBJ1-6,CASSEVRGSSYNSPLHF,TGTGCCAGCAGTGAAGTAAGGGGGAGCTCCTATAATTCACCCCTCCACTTT
NA,TRBD1,TRBV18,TRBJ1-2,CASSPAPGQAISNYGYTF,TGTGCCAGCTCACCGGCTCCGGGACAGGCAATTTCTAACTATGGCTACACCTTC
NA,NA,TRBV19,TRBJ1-5,CASSIPGNQPQHF,TGTGCCAGTAGTATTCCGGGAAACCAGCCCCAGCATTTT
NA,NA,TRBV7-9,TRBJ1-5,CASSLGGGNQPQHF,TGTGCCAGCAGCTTAGGAGGCGGCAATCAGCCCCAGCATTTT
NA,TRBD2,TRBV2,TRBJ2-5,CASSGTSGGKETQYF,TGTGCCAGCAGCGGGACTAGCGGGGGTAAAGAGACCCAGTACTTC
NA,NA,TRBV19,TRBJ1-5,CASSIGAGRNQPQHF,TGTGCCAGTAGTATAGGAGCAGGGCGCAATCAGCCCCAGCATTTT
once,NA,TRBV28,TRBJ2-6,CASSSHLRVVGANVLTF,TGTGCCAGCAGTTCCCACCTTCGGGTGGTGGGGGCCAACGTCCTGACTTTC
NA,NA,TRBV7-2,TRBJ2-3,CASSLSHRDTNTQYF,TGTGCCAGCAGCTTATCACACCGGGACACGAATACGCAGTATTTT
NA,NA,TRBV29-1,TRBJ2-7,CSVGRGGGTYEQYF,TGCAGCGTTGGCCGAGGGGGAGGGACCTACGAGCAGTACTTC
NA,NA,TRBV6-5,TRBJ1-1,CASRRYQGRPEAFF,TGTGCCAGCAGGCGTTACCAGGGTCGCCCTGAAGCTTTCTTT